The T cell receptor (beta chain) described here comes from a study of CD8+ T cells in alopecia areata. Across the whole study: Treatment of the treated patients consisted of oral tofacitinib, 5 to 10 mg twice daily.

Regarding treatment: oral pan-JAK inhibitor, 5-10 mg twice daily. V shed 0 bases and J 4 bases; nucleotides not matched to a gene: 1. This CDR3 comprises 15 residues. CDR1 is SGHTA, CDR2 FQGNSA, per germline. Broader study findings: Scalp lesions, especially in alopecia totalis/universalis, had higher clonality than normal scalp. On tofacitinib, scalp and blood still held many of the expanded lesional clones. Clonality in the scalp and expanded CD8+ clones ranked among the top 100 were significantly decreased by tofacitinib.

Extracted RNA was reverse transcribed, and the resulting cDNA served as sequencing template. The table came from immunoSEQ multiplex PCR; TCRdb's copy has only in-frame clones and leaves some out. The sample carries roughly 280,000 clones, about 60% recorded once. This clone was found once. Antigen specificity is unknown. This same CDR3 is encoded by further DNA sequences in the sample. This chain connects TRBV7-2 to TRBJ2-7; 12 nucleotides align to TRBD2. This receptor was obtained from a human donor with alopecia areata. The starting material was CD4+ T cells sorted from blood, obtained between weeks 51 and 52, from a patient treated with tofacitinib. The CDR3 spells CASSLALAGGYEQYF. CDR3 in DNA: TGTGCCAGCAGCTTAGCTCTAGCGGGGGGGTACGAGCAGTACTTC.